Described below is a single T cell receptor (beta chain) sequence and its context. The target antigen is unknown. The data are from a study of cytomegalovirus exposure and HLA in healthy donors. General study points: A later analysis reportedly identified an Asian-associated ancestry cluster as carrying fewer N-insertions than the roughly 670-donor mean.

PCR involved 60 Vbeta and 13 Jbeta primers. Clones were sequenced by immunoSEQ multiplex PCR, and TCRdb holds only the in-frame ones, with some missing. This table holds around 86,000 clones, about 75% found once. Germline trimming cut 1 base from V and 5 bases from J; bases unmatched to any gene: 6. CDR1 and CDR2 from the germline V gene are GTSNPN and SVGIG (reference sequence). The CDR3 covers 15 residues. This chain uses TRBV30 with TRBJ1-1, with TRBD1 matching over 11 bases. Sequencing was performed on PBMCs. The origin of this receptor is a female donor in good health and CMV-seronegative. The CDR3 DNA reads TGTGCCTGGAGTGCCGCAGGGACAGGGGGGACTGAAGCTTTCTTT. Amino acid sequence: CAWSAAGTGGTEAFF.